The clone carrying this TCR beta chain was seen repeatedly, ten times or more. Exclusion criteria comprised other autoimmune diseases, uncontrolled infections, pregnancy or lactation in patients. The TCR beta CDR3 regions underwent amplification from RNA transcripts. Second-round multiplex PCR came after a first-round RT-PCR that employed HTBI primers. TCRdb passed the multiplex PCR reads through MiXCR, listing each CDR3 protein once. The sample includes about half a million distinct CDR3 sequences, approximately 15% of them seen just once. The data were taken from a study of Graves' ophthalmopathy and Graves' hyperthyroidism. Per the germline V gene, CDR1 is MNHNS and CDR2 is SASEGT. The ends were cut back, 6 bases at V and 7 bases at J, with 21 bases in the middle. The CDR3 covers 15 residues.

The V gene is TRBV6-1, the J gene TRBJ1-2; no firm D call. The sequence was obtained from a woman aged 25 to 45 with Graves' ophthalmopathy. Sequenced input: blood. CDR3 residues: CASRERDDGPPGYTF. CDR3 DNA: TGTGCCAGCAGGGAGAGGGATGACGGGCCCCCTGGCTACACCTTC.